The 11 T cell receptor beta chains listed next were all sequenced from one sample in a study of blood T cell repertoires in COVID-19. Sequenced by immunoSEQ multiplex PCR; TCRdb stores in-frame clones only, minus some. The table records over 250,000 clones, roughly 89% of them present only once. Specimen: PBMCs or T cells enriched from blood (not recorded which). Receptors originate from a woman aged 55-75 years who had recovered from COVID-19.

The rearrangement joins TRBV24-1 to TRBJ2-7, with 10 nucleotides matching TRBD2. From germline, CDR1 is KGHDR and CDR2 SFDVKD. There are 14 residues in the CDR3. The junction had 7 bases not matched to a gene; V was cut back by 7 bases and J by 5 bases. CDR3 sequence: CATRPSGRGHEQYF. DNA for the CDR3: TGTGCCACCAGACCCAGCGGGAGGGGCCACGAGCAGTACTTC.

V usage is TRBV9 and J usage is TRBJ2-7; no definite D call. The V gene lost 4 bases and the J gene lost 4 bases, with 18 bases spanning the gap. The CDR3 has 15 residues. The germline CDR1 and CDR2 sequences are SGDLS and YYNGEE. The CDR3 DNA reads as TGTGCCAGCAGCCCCCAACCGGGTCCTCAATACGAGCAGTACTTC. Its translation: CASSPQPGPQYEQYF. Complete variable domain (other parts from reference TRBV9 and TRBJ2-7): DSGVTQTPKHLITATGQRVTLRCSPRSGDLSVYWYQQSLDQGLQFLIQYYNGEERAKGNILERFSAQQFPDLHSELNLSSLELGDSALYFCASSPQPGPQYEQYFGPGTRLTVT.

The V call is TRBV2, the J call TRBJ1-2; TRBD1 agrees at 9 bases. This CDR3 has 17 amino acids. V was clipped by 5 bases and J by 8 bases; unmatched bases: 18. Germline V gene data show CDR1 as SNHLY and CDR2 as FYNNEI. The CDR3 protein is CASSRDRVGGISGGYTF. The CDR3 DNA reads TGTGCCAGCAGTCGGGACAGGGTGGGGGGTATATCCGGCGGCTACACCTTC.

CDR3 sequence: CASSGRPGQGFSYEQYF. Here the CDR3 DNA reads TGTGCCAGCAGCGGACGGCCGGGACAGGGGTTCTCCTACGAGCAGTACTTC. This chain uses TRBV11-3 with TRBJ2-7; 10 positions match TRBD1. Unmatched junction bases numbered 10, after V lost 5 bases and J lost 0 bases. CDR3 length: 17 amino acids. Per germline, CDR1 SGHNT and CDR2 YENEEA.

The V call is TRBV7-6, the J call TRBJ2-1; 9 bases are shared with TRBD2. CDR1 and CDR2 (germline): SGHVS, FNYEAQ. The CDR3 spans 15 residues. Losses at the gene ends were 1 base for V and 4 bases for J; bases not matched to a gene: 2. The CDR3: CASSLGSGGYNEQFF. In DNA, the CDR3 is TGTGCCAGCAGCTTAGGTAGCGGGGGATACAATGAGCAGTTCTTC.

This clone is a singleton in its sample. V usage is TRBV28 and J usage is TRBJ1-2; TRBD1 matches at 9 bases. The J segment lost 10 bases and the V segment lost 8 bases, leaving 11 bases of the junction unmatched. The CDR3 runs to 13 residues. The V gene's germline CDR1 is MDHEN and CDR2 SYDVKM. In DNA form, the CDR3 reads TGTGCCAGCTCAACCTACAGGGGGCTGGACTACACCTTC. Its translation is CASSTYRGLDYTF.

About this clone itself: The junction and the germline gene differ at one end; a read error may be behind it. The chain links TRBV30 to TRBJ1-2, with D maybe TRBD1 (6 bases). Germline V gives CDR1 GTSNPN, CDR2 SVGIG (reference sequence). The CDR3 runs to 14 residues. This CDR3 is CAGSVPGLGGGYTF. In DNA form, the CDR3 reads TGTGCCGGGAGTGTACCAGGCCTAGGGGGTGGCTACACCTTC.

The chain joins TRBV4-1 to TRBJ2-1; 9 bases agree with TRBD2. Trimming took 6 bases from V and 2 from J; bases not matched to a gene: 5. Germline V gene lookup returns CDR1 MGHRA and CDR2 YSYEKL. This CDR3 has 15 residues. The CDR3 DNA follows: TGCGCCAGCAGAGTTAGCGGGAGTGCCTACAATGAGCAGTTCTTC. It translates to CASRVSGSAYNEQFF.

The chain uses TRBV11-1 and TRBJ2-5; TRBD1 matches 7 bases. The V and J ends lost 5 bases and 2 bases, in that order; junction bases with no gene match: 5. Germline CDR1 reads SGHAT; CDR2 reads FQDESV (reference sequence). There are 14 residues in the CDR3. The chain's CDR3 is CASSTSGGQETQYF. CDR3 DNA sequence: TGTGCCAGCAGCACCTCAGGGGGACAAGAGACCCAGTACTTC. Full variable domain (rest looked up from reference TRBV11-1 and TRBJ2-5): EAEVAQSPRYKITEKSQAVAFWCDPISGHATLYWYRQILGQGPELLVQFQDESVVDDSQLPKDRFSAERLKGVDSTLKIQPAELGDSAMYLCASSTSGGQETQYFGPGTRLLVL.

In its sample, this clone was seen once. V and J are TRBV5-5 and TRBJ2-7, with 8 bases aligning to TRBD1. The junction had 7 bases not matched to a gene; V was cut back by 4 bases and J by 7 bases. Germline loops: CDR1 SGHKS, CDR2 YYEKEE (reference sequence). This CDR3 is built from 13 residues. The CDR3 DNA reads as TGTGCCAGCAGCACACCGACAGGGGAAGAGCAGTACTTC. This gives the protein CASSTPTGEEQYF.

This chain joins TRBV10-3 and TRBJ2-4; 8 nucleotides line up with TRBD1. With 3 bases clipped from V and 4 bases from J, the junction kept 8 bases outside the gene matches. Germline CDR1 is ENHRY and CDR2 is SYGVKD. The CDR3 has 16 amino acids. CDR3 sequence: CAISDVAGGTKNIQYF. CDR3 DNA sequence: TGTGCCATCAGTGATGTAGCAGGGGGCACAAAAAACATTCAGTACTTC.